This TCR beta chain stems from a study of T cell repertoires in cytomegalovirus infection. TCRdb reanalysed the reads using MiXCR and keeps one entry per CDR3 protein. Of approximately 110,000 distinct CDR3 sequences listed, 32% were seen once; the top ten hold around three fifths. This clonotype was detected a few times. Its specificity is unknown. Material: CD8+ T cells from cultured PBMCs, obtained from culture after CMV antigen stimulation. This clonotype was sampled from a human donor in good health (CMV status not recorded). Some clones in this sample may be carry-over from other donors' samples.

The CDR3 DNA reads TGTGCCAGCAGCTCGCAAACGCGAGGGCAGGGAGACTACGAGCAGTACTTC. Amino acid sequence: CASSSQTRGQGDYEQYF. The chain recombines TRBV7-9 with TRBJ2-7; D could derive from TRBD1 or TRBD2 (5 bases each). V was shortened by 4 bases and J by 3 bases, with 22 bases between the two germline ends. Germline CDR1 reads SEHNR; CDR2 reads FQNEAQ (reference sequence). This CDR3 comprises 17 residues.